These T cell receptor beta chains were read from a single sample in a study of T cell responses to AZD1222 COVID-19 vaccine. Measured with immunoSEQ multiplex PCR; TCRdb has only the in-frame clones, and not every one. The repertoire holds 140,000 to 150,000 clones, with 90% to 95% as singletons. The sequenced sample was peripheral blood, obtained on day 0 of AZD1222 vaccination. The receptors were sampled from an adult in good health. Each CDR3 is given with its conserved first and last residue. The D gene is left open where the match is weak. Rows may omit the clone size; those that give it use once, few, many or a size class.

d_gene	abundance	v_gene	j_gene	CDR3nt	CDR3aa
.	.	TRBV6-5	TRBJ1-2	TGTGCCAGCAGTTACGGAGCCTATGGCTACACCTTC	CASSYGAYGYTF
.	.	TRBV7-2	TRBJ2-1	TGTGCCAGCAGCTTAGCAGCTACAGGGAGCTCCTACAATGAGCAGTTCTTC	CASSLAATGSSYNEQFF
.	.	TRBV3-1/TRBV3-2	TRBJ1-6	TGTGCCAGCAGCCAAGGGGGGTCATTTAATTCACCCCTCCACTTT	CASSQGGSFNSPLHF
TRBD1	.	TRBV10-3	TRBJ1-5	TGTGCCATCAGTGACCACCGGACAGGGGGTGATCAGCCCCAGCATTTT	CAISDHRTGGDQPQHF
TRBD1	.	TRBV24-1	TRBJ1-2	TGTGCCACCCGAGGAGACAGGGGCCGCCTTCGGGATGGCTACACCTTC	CATRGDRGRLRDGYTF
.	.	TRBV14	TRBJ2-5	TGTGCCAGCAGCCAAGGGGCCAGGACCCAGTACTTC	CASSQGARTQYF
TRBD1	.	TRBV6-5	TRBJ2-7	TGTGCCAGCAGTTCCGCGGGACAGGGGGTCTACGAGCAGTACTTC	CASSSAGQGVYEQYF
.	.	TRBV6-5	TRBJ1-5	TGTGCCAGCACTGGATATGAAGTAAGAGGTCAGCCCCAGCATTTT	CASTGYEVRGQPQHF
.	once	TRBV12-3/TRBV12-4	TRBJ1-2	TGTGCCAGCAGCCCCCGCGACTATGGCTACACCTTC	CASSPRDYGYTF
TRBD2	.	TRBV5-6	TRBJ2-3	TGTGCTAGCAGCCTGTCCTTAGCGGGAAGGGGCACAGATACGCAGTATTTT	CASSLSLAGRGTDTQYF
.	.	TRBV15	TRBJ2-5	TGTGCCACCAGCAGTCACATCGAAGAGACCCAGTACTTC	CATSSHIEETQYF
TRBD2	.	TRBV19	TRBJ2-1	TGTGCCAGTAGTATAAAGTTAGCGGGAGCATCTGAGCAGTTCTTC	CASSIKLAGASEQFF
.	few	TRBV6-1	TRBJ2-5	TGTGCCAGCAGTGCCTTACAGGGAAACCCCAATCGAGGGGCCCAGTACTTC	CASSALQGNPNRGAQYF
.	.	TRBV5-6	TRBJ1-4	TGTGCCAGCAGTTCACGGCGGGGTCCTCTCGGTGAAAAACTGTTTTTT	CASSSRRGPLGEKLFF
TRBD2	.	TRBV19	TRBJ2-1	TGTGCCAGTAGAGTACTAGCGGGGGATGAGCAGTTCTTC	CASRVLAGDEQFF
.	.	TRBV4-1	TRBJ1-3	TGCGCCAGCAGCCCGGGACACGATGGAAACACCATATATTTT	CASSPGHDGNTIYF
TRBD1	.	TRBV27	TRBJ1-2	TGTGCCAGCAGCCAGCTACAGGGGGCCTATGGCTACACCTTC	CASSQLQGAYGYTF
.	.	TRBV29-1	TRBJ1-1	TGCAGCGTCCGGGGACTCATGAACACTGAAGCTTTCTTT	CSVRGLMNTEAFF
.	.	TRBV30	TRBJ1-4	TGTGCCTGGAGTAAGGGACTCCTTGCAACTAATGAAAAACTGTTTTTT	CAWSKGLLATNEKLFF
TRBD2	.	TRBV4-2	TRBJ2-1	TGTGCCAGCAGCCGGACTAGCGGGGGGTGGAACTCCTACAATGAGCAGTTCTTC	CASSRTSGGWNSYNEQFF
.	.	TRBV21-1	TRBJ2-7	TGTGCCAGCAGCAGGATAGCGGAGTTTTACGAGCAGTACTTC	CASSRIAEFYEQYF
TRBD2	.	TRBV28	TRBJ2-1	TGTGCCAGCAGTACCGAGACTAGCGGGCTTAACAATGAGCAGTTCTTC	CASSTETSGLNNEQFF
TRBD2	once	TRBV5-4	TRBJ2-1	TGTGCCAGCAGCCTAGCGGGGGGGCTGGACGGTGAGCAGTTCTTC	CASSLAGGLDGEQFF